One and the same sample provided the 26 T cell receptor beta chains below, sequenced in a study of T cells in Graves' hyperthyroidism and ophthalmopathy. Amplification targeted TCR beta CDR3 regions from RNA transcripts. First-round RT-PCR with HTBI primers amplified the TCR CDR3 region. TCRdb reprocessed the multiplex PCR reads via MiXCR and lists one record per CDR3 protein. The data contain around 200,000 distinct CDR3 sequences, approximately 20% of them singletons. The sample consisted of blood. All receptors come from a middle-aged man with Graves' hyperthyroidism.

This clonotype was detected many times. This chain joins TRBV20-1 and TRBJ1-5; TRBD1 is a possible D gene (5 bases). The germline V and J ends were trimmed by 6 bases and 6 bases, with 18 bases remaining between them. The length of the CDR3 is 14 residues. Germline loops: CDR1 DFQATT, CDR2 SNEGSKA (reference sequence). The DNA for the CDR3 is TGCAGTGCCCCCCAGGAGGGGATTCGTCAGCCCCAGCATTTT. Encoded protein: CSAPQEGIRQPQHF.

This clonotype was found many times. The chain recombines TRBV4-3 with TRBJ2-3; D not resolved. V lost 0 bases and J 0 bases, leaving 4 bases between the germline ends. The germline gives CDR1 LGHNA, CDR2 YSLEER. There are 14 residues in the CDR3. This chain's CDR3 is CASSQDHSTDTQYF. CDR3 DNA sequence: TGCGCCAGCAGCCAAGATCACAGCACAGATACGCAGTATTTT.

The rearrangement links TRBV5-4 to TRBJ2-5; maybe TRBD2 (5 bases). V was clipped by 1 base and J by 5 bases, with 15 bases between them. CDR1 and CDR2 (germline): SGHNT, YYREEE (reference sequence). CDR3 length: 15 amino acids. The CDR3 loop reads CASSLKAGSGETQYF. DNA of the CDR3: TGTGCCAGCAGCTTGAAGGCAGGCTCGGGGGAGACCCAGTACTTC.

The chain is built from TRBV7-6 and TRBJ2-5; 7 bases are a match to TRBD1. The CDR3 contains 14 residues. Trimming took 8 bases from V and 5 from J; bases not matched to a gene: 11. The germline V gene has CDR1 SGHVS and CDR2 FNYEAQ. This CDR3 reads CASGAGTQGETQYF. CDR3 DNA: TGTGCCAGCGGCGCCGGGACACAGGGGGAGACCCAGTACTTC.

At least ten counts were recorded for this clonotype. This CDR3 reads CSVTTGGFQETQYF. CDR3 coding DNA: TGCAGCGTGACCACGGGTGGGTTTCAAGAGACCCAGTACTTC. The chain recombines TRBV29-1 with TRBJ2-5, with D uncertain. The CDR3 runs 14 residues. V gave up 6 bases and J gave up 2 bases, with 16 bases separating them. Germline V CDR1 and CDR2: SQVTM, ANQGSEA.

This clonotype was found many times. The genes are TRBV6-1 and TRBJ2-1; 12 bases fit TRBD2. Germline CDR1 MNHNS, CDR2 SASEGT. This CDR3 is built from 15 residues. J was trimmed by 5 bases and V by 5 bases; bases with no gene match: 4. The CDR3: CASSSRTSGNNEQFF. The DNA of the CDR3 is TGTGCCAGCAGTTCAAGGACTAGCGGGAACAATGAGCAGTTCTTC.

This clonotype showed up many times. The chain carries TRBV7-2 and TRBJ1-6, with D possibly being TRBD1 (6 bases). V was trimmed by 1 base and J by 5 bases, leaving 12 bases between them. In germline, CDR1 is SGHTA, CDR2 FQGNSA. The CDR3 is 16 amino acids. This chain's CDR3 is CASSLGQGRNNSPLHF. The DNA for the CDR3 is TGTGCCAGCAGCTTAGGGCAGGGGAGGAATAATTCACCCCTCCACTTT.

There are many counts of this clonotype. The gene calls are TRBV6-1 and TRBJ2-7, with 10 bases fitting TRBD1. Germline V gene data show CDR1 as MNHNS and CDR2 as SASEGT. V lost 5 bases, J lost 1 base, and 5 bases stayed unmatched. The CDR3 is made up of 15 amino acids. CDR3 bases: TGTGCCAGCAGTCCCCGGGACAGGGGATCCTACGAGCAGTACTTC. It codes for CASSPRDRGSYEQYF.

This clonotype was recorded many times. The chain uses TRBV12-3 or TRBV12-4 and TRBJ2-1, with 8 bases aligning to TRBD1. This CDR3 comprises 14 residues. V lost 1 base to trimming and J lost 7 bases; unmatched junction nucleotides: 3. Written as DNA, the CDR3 is TGTGCCAGCAGTTTAGTACAGGGGGGTAATGAGCAGTTCTTC. This encodes CASSLVQGGNEQFF.

This chain joins TRBV19 and TRBJ2-3, with 7 bases fitting TRBD2. The CDR3 spans 14 residues. J was trimmed by 2 bases and V by 11 bases; bases with no gene match: 10. The V gene's germline CDR1 is LNHDA and CDR2 SQIVND (reference sequence). CDR3 loop: CAAKGGQNTDTQYF. The CDR3 coding sequence is TGTGCCGCGAAGGGAGGGCAAAACACAGATACGCAGTATTTT.

This clonotype was seen a handful of times. J is TRBJ2-7 and V is TRBV7-2; unclear D gene. The CDR3 is 16 residues long. Germline CDR1 SGHTA, CDR2 FQGNSA. V lost 5 bases to trimming and J lost 4 bases, with 21 bases between them. This CDR3 reads CASSLIPLGAFYEQYF. The CDR3 DNA reads as TGTGCCAGCAGCCTAATCCCCCTAGGCGCCTTTTACGAGCAGTACTTC.

There are a few counts of this clonotype. This chain links TRBV4-1 with TRBJ2-1, with no clear D. CDR1 and CDR2 from the germline V gene are MGHRA and YSYEKL. The length of the CDR3 is 14 residues. Deletions cut 3 bases from V and 7 bases from J, with 13 bases between. The CDR3 reads CASSHWRDKNEQFF. The CDR3 nucleotides read TGCGCCAGCAGCCACTGGCGAGATAAAAATGAGCAGTTCTTC.

This clonotype has more than one count but fewer than ten. CDR3 sequence (DNA): TGCGCCAGCAGCTTGGCTAGCGGGCAAGAGACCCAGTACTTC. Encoded protein: CASSLASGQETQYF. The chain couples TRBV5-1 to TRBJ2-5; TRBD2 matches at 8 bases. CDR3 length: 14 residues. Unmatched junction bases numbered 0, after V lost 0 bases and J lost 2 bases. CDR1 SGHRS and CDR2 YFSETQ come from the germline V gene.

This chain connects TRBV28 to TRBJ2-5, with 9 positions matching TRBD1. V shed 5 bases and J 5 bases; nucleotides not matched to a gene: 6. The germline gives CDR1 MDHEN, CDR2 SYDVKM. The CDR3 totals 14 residues. The CDR3 sequence is CASSDYRGRETQYF. The CDR3, as DNA: TGTGCCAGCAGTGACTACAGGGGGCGGGAGACCCAGTACTTC.

CDR3 sequence reads: CASSPTQGETYGYTF. DNA of the CDR3: TGTGCCAGCTCGCCCACACAGGGGGAGACCTATGGCTACACCTTC. The gene calls are TRBV18 and TRBJ1-2; 8 bases map to TRBD1. The CDR3 runs to 15 residues. With V trimmed by 6 bases and J by 4 bases, 10 bases remained unmatched. The germline V gene has CDR1 KGHSH and CDR2 LQKENI.

This clonotype was found many times. The chain carries TRBV6-1 and TRBJ1-5; TRBD1 matches 8 bases. The V segment lost 1 base and the J segment 2 bases; nucleotides outside the gene matches: 7. This CDR3 has 17 amino acids. Germline V gene data show CDR1 as MNHNS and CDR2 as SASEGT. The chain's CDR3 is CASSEDWAGGGNQPQHF. In nucleotides, the CDR3 is TGTGCCAGCAGTGAAGATTGGGCAGGGGGCGGCAATCAGCCCCAGCATTTT.

This rearrangement joins TRBV20-1 to TRBJ2-1; 16 bases map to TRBD2. Germline V gene lookup returns CDR1 DFQATT and CDR2 SNEGSKA (reference sequence). V was pared by 0 bases and J by 5 bases, with 10 bases of the junction left unmatched. CDR3 length: 19 amino acids. In DNA form, the CDR3 reads TGCAGTGCTAGAGATAGGGGGACTAGCGGGGGGGTTAGCCACAATGAGCAGTTCTTC. As protein: CSARDRGTSGGVSHNEQFF.

This clonotype was observed a few times. Here the CDR3 reads CASSLEGSGVVETQYF. The CDR3 region has the DNA TGTGCCAGCAGCTTGGAGGGTAGCGGGGTCGTAGAGACCCAGTACTTC. The chain carries TRBV5-5 and TRBJ2-5, with TRBD2 matching 8 bases. The CDR3 covers 16 residues. J lost 4 bases, V lost 0 bases, and 8 bases had no gene match. Germline lookup yields CDR1 SGHKS and CDR2 YYEKEE (reference sequence).

V usage is TRBV9 and J usage is TRBJ2-7; 7 nucleotides line up with TRBD1. This CDR3 has 15 residues. The junction had 12 bases not matched to a gene; V was cut back by 5 bases and J by 4 bases. CDR1 and CDR2 (germline): SGDLS, YYNGEE. CDR3 residues: CASRPTGTDSYEQYF. In DNA, the CDR3 is TGTGCCAGCAGACCGACCGGGACAGATTCGTACGAGCAGTACTTC.

This clonotype has ten or more counts. The CDR3 spells CASSFTSGGAIEQFF. In DNA, the CDR3 is TGCGCCAGCAGCTTTACTAGCGGGGGGGCCATTGAGCAGTTCTTC. This chain uses TRBV5-1 with TRBJ2-1, with 13 bases fitting TRBD2. Unmatched junction bases numbered 5, after V lost 2 bases and J lost 9 bases. The CDR3 is 15 amino acids. Per germline, CDR1 SGHRS and CDR2 YFSETQ. Based on the CDR3 plus reference TRBV5-1 and TRBJ2-1, the full variable domain is KAGVTQTPRYLIKTRGQQVTLSCSPISGHRSVSWYQQTPGQGLQFLFEYFSETQRNKGNFPGRFSGRQFSNSRSEMNVSTLELGDSALYLCASSFTSGGAIEQFFGPGTRLTVL.

Concerning this clonotype: A much larger clone lies one base from this, so it may be a read error. V and J are TRBV18 and TRBJ2-1; 8 bases align to TRBD2. Trimming at V came to 3 bases and at J to 6 bases, leaving 7 bases not matched to a gene. Germline V gene sequence: CDR1 KGHSH, CDR2 LQKENI. CDR3 length: 15 amino acids. DNA for the CDR3: TGTGCCAGCTCACCCGGACTAGCACACTGCAATGAGCAGTTCTTC. Translated: CASSPGLAHCNEQFF.

This chain uses TRBV19 with TRBJ1-5, with D possibly being TRBD1 (5 bases). Per the germline V gene, CDR1 is LNHDA and CDR2 is SQIVND (reference sequence). CDR3 length: 14 residues. V was shortened by 6 bases and J by 6 bases, with 15 bases between the two germline ends. The CDR3 DNA follows: TGTGCCAGTAGCGGAAAGGACACCCCTCAGCCCCAGCATTTT. This sequence encodes CASSGKDTPQPQHF. Based on the CDR3 plus reference TRBV19 and TRBJ1-5, the full variable domain is DGGITQSPKYLFRKEGQNVTLSCEQNLNHDAMYWYRQDPGQGLRLIYYSQIVNDFQKGDIAEGYSVSREKKESFPLTVTSAQKNPTAFYLCASSGKDTPQPQHFGDGTRLSIL.

In its sample, this clonotype was seen many times. This chain joins TRBV10-2 and TRBJ2-7; TRBD2 matches 7 bases. The V and J ends lost 3 bases and 2 bases, in that order; junction bases with no gene match: 7. CDR3 length equals 15 residues. The V gene's germline CDR1 is WSHSY and CDR2 SAAADI. CDR3 region: CASSDSGAITYEQYF. The CDR3 DNA follows: TGCGCCAGCAGTGACAGCGGGGCCATTACCTACGAGCAGTACTTC.

This clonotype was seen a few times. The CDR3 coding sequence is TGTGCCAGCAGTTACTCGGGACGGAGGGGGGCGGGGGAGCTGTTTTTT. Amino acid sequence: CASSYSGRRGAGELFF. The chain uses TRBV6-2 or TRBV6-3 and TRBJ2-2, with D perhaps given as TRBD1 or TRBD2 (6 bases each). This CDR3 is built from 16 residues. Germline V gene sequence: CDR1 MNHEY, CDR2 SVGEGT. V was shortened by 0 bases and J by 8 bases, with 16 bases between the two germline ends.

Many counts were recorded for this clonotype. The gene calls are TRBV28 and TRBJ1-1, with D uncertain. This CDR3 spans 16 amino acids. V lost 2 bases and J lost 5, with 18 bases in between. Germline V gives CDR1 MDHEN, CDR2 SYDVKM. The CDR3 DNA reads TGTGCCAGCAGTTTACGGGGAAGCACCTTTAGGACTGAAGCTTTCTTT. Protein sequence: CASSLRGSTFRTEAFF.

The chain links TRBV7-6 to TRBJ2-7; 9 nucleotides align to TRBD1. V was clipped by 5 bases and J by 3 bases; unmatched bases: 8. This CDR3 has 15 amino acids. The germline V gene encodes CDR1 SGHVS and CDR2 FNYEAQ. The CDR3 spells CASSPSGTGSYEQYF. The CDR3 bases are TGTGCCAGCAGCCCGTCCGGGACAGGGAGCTACGAGCAGTACTTC. Complete variable domain (other parts from reference TRBV7-6 and TRBJ2-7): GAGVSQSPRYKVTKRGQDVALRCDPISGHVSLYWYRQALGQGPEFLTYFNYEAQQDKSGLPNDRFSAERPEGSISTLTIQRTEQRDSAMYRCASSPSGTGSYEQYFGPGTRLTVT.